A selection of T cell receptor beta chains follows, all from one sample in a study of graft-versus-host responses after intestinal transplantation. Libraries were prepared by immunoSEQ multiplex PCR; TCRdb keeps only in-frame clonotypes and omits some of them. The data contain around 67,000 clones, over 75% of them seen just once; the ten biggest clones take up roughly 0.4%. Their antigens are not known. The sample was unstimulated CD4+ T cells sorted from spleen or lymph node cells, taken before transplant. These receptors originate from a human donor who was the organ donor for an intestinal transplant. CDR3s include the opening cysteine and the closing phenylalanine or tryptophan. D genes are given only for firm matches. Size values are once, few and many counts, or a class for expanded clones, and some rows have none.

size: .
D: TRBD1
J: TRBJ2-3
V: TRBV11-3
CDR3: CASSSGQGMTDTQYF
DNA: TGTGCCAGCAGCTCCGGACAGGGTATGACAGATACGCAGTATTTT

size: .
D: TRBD1
J: TRBJ2-2
V: TRBV2
CDR3: CASSRSGTGNTGELFF
DNA: TGTGCCAGCAGCCGATCCGGGACAGGGAACACCGGGGAGCTGTTTTTT

size: .
D: .
J: TRBJ2-5
V: TRBV4-3
CDR3: CASSQVLAGLGETQYF
DNA: TGCGCCAGCAGCCAAGTCCTTGCGGGGCTCGGGGAGACCCAGTACTTC

size: .
D: TRBD1
J: TRBJ2-6
V: TRBV5-1
CDR3: CASSPRQGGDSGANVLTF
DNA: TGCGCCAGCAGCCCGAGACAGGGGGGAGACTCTGGGGCCAACGTCCTGACTTTC

size: .
D: TRBD2
J: TRBJ2-1
V: TRBV30
CDR3: CAWSVLDSGGGATGQFF
DNA: TGTGCCTGGAGTGTGTTGGATTCGGGCGGGGGGGCCACTGGGCAGTTCTTC

size: .
D: .
J: TRBJ1-1
V: TRBV6-1
CDR3: CASMALGGNTEAFF
DNA: TGTGCCAGCATGGCTCTTGGTGGGAACACTGAAGCTTTCTTT

size: .
D: .
J: TRBJ2-5
V: TRBV5-5
CDR3: CASSSVSPQETQYF
DNA: TGTGCCAGCAGCTCCGTCTCCCCCCAAGAGACCCAGTACTTC

size: few
D: TRBD2
J: TRBJ2-1
V: TRBV28
CDR3: CASSPPGLLAFF
DNA: TGTGCCAGCAGCCCCCCGGGACTATTGGCCTTCTTC

size: .
D: .
J: TRBJ1-3
V: TRBV11-3
CDR3: CASILEQGNTIYF
DNA: TGTGCCAGCATCCTAGAACAGGGAAACACCATATATTTT

size: .
D: .
J: TRBJ1-1
V: TRBV9
CDR3: CASSVGPGEPEAFF
DNA: TGTGCCAGCAGCGTAGGTCCAGGGGAGCCTGAAGCTTTCTTT

size: .
D: TRBD1
J: TRBJ1-5
V: TRBV6-5
CDR3: CASSLDRADQPQHF
DNA: TGTGCCAGCAGTTTGGACAGGGCGGATCAGCCCCAGCATTTT

size: .
D: TRBD2
J: TRBJ2-2
V: TRBV30
CDR3: CAWSGLAAGELFF
DNA: TGTGCCTGGAGCGGACTAGCTGCCGGGGAGCTGTTTTTT

size: .
D: TRBD1
J: TRBJ1-5
V: TRBV2
CDR3: CASSDSGQGNQPQHF
DNA: TGTGCCAGCAGTGATTCGGGACAGGGCAATCAGCCCCAGCATTTT

size: .
D: TRBD1
J: TRBJ1-4
V: TRBV19
CDR3: CASIETPWTGQPNEKLFF
DNA: TGTGCCAGCATAGAAACGCCCTGGACAGGGCAGCCTAATGAAAAACTGTTTTTT

size: .
D: TRBD1
J: TRBJ2-4
V: TRBV7-2
CDR3: CASSDRDGKNIQYF
DNA: TGTGCCAGCAGCGACAGGGATGGAAAAAACATTCAGTACTTC

size: .
D: .
J: TRBJ1-6
V: TRBV19
CDR3: CASSAHRELHF
DNA: TGTGCCAGTAGTGCCCACAGGGAGCTCCACTTT

size: once
D: .
J: TRBJ1-3
V: TRBV5-4
CDR3: CASSFPGGGNTIYF
DNA: TGTGCCAGCAGCTTCCCTGGAGGAGGAAACACCATATATTTT

size: .
D: TRBD1
J: TRBJ1-4
V: TRBV27
CDR3: CASSSGTGEEKLFF
DNA: TGTGCCAGCAGTTCCGGGACAGGAGAAGAAAAACTGTTTTTT

size: .
D: TRBD1
J: TRBJ2-2
V: TRBV10-3
CDR3: CAISPGQGNTGELFF
DNA: TGTGCCATCAGCCCGGGACAGGGGAACACCGGGGAGCTGTTTTTT

size: .
D: .
J: TRBJ1-4
V: TRBV9
CDR3: CASSVGPDRSNEKLFF
DNA: TGTGCCAGCAGCGTAGGTCCCGACAGGAGTAATGAAAAACTGTTTTTT

size: .
D: TRBD1
J: TRBJ1-6
V: TRBV28
CDR3: CASSPHTGQVGNSPLHF
DNA: TGTGCCAGCAGCCCGCATACAGGACAGGTGGGAAATTCACCCCTCCACTTT

size: .
D: TRBD1
J: TRBJ1-2
V: TRBV6-5
CDR3: CASSRQTGGGYTF
DNA: TGTGCCAGCAGTCGACAGACAGGGGGCGGCTACACCTTC

size: .
D: .
J: TRBJ1-1
V: TRBV19
CDR3: CASSISQGNTEAFF
DNA: TGTGCCAGTAGTATTTCTCAGGGGAACACTGAAGCTTTCTTT

size: .
D: TRBD2
J: TRBJ2-3
V: TRBV28
CDR3: CASRTGGHSTDTQYF
DNA: TGTGCCAGCAGGACGGGGGGGCACAGCACAGATACGCAGTATTTT

size: .
D: TRBD1
J: TRBJ1-5
V: TRBV6-1
CDR3: CASRATGGDQPQHF
DNA: TGTGCCAGCAGGGCTACAGGGGGCGATCAGCCCCAGCATTTT

size: .
D: .
J: TRBJ2-5
V: TRBV30
CDR3: CAMTGETQYF
DNA: TGTGCCATGACCGGGGAGACCCAGTACTTC

size: .
D: .
J: TRBJ2-3
V: TRBV7-3
CDR3: CASSLDSTPSTDTQYF
DNA: TGTGCCAGCAGCCTCGACTCAACCCCTAGCACAGATACGCAGTATTTT

size: .
D: .
J: TRBJ2-3
V: TRBV7-9
CDR3: CASSLGYIDTQYF
DNA: TGTGCCAGCAGCTTAGGTTATATAGATACGCAGTATTTT

size: .
D: .
J: TRBJ1-1
V: TRBV6-5
CDR3: CASSYSGGLGAFF
DNA: TGTGCCAGCAGTTACTCGGGGGGGCTTGGGGCTTTCTTT

size: .
D: .
J: TRBJ2-6
V: TRBV27
CDR3: CASSLRQRSGANVLTF
DNA: TGTGCCAGCAGTTTGCGGCAGCGGTCTGGGGCCAACGTCCTGACTTTC

size: .
D: .
J: TRBJ2-2
V: TRBV11-1
CDR3: CASSRGNTGELFF
DNA: TGTGCCAGCAGCCGGGGAAACACCGGGGAGCTGTTTTTT

size: .
D: .
J: TRBJ1-1
V: TRBV7-3
CDR3: CASSSEPGVGEAFF
DNA: TGTGCCAGCAGCTCTGAACCAGGGGTGGGTGAAGCTTTCTTT

size: .
D: .
J: TRBJ1-5
V: TRBV19
CDR3: CASSDYRQVSNQPQHF
DNA: TGTGCCAGTAGCGACTATAGACAGGTTAGCAATCAGCCCCAGCATTTT

size: .
D: .
J: TRBJ1-5
V: TRBV9
CDR3: CASSVGDTSNQPQHF
DNA: TGTGCCAGCAGCGTAGGAGATACGAGCAATCAGCCCCAGCATTTT

size: .
D: .
J: TRBJ2-1
V: TRBV9
CDR3: CASSVAGRDTGEQFF
DNA: TGTGCCAGCAGCGTAGCCGGACGGGACACCGGTGAGCAGTTCTTC

size: .
D: .
J: TRBJ1-2
V: TRBV28
CDR3: CASIDNLLGGYTF
DNA: TGTGCCAGCATCGACAACCTCCTTGGGGGCTACACCTTC

size: .
D: .
J: TRBJ1-1
V: TRBV19
CDR3: CASSATGVLPEAFF
DNA: TGTGCCAGTAGTGCCACAGGTGTACTGCCTGAAGCTTTCTTT

size: .
D: .
J: TRBJ2-3
V: TRBV27
CDR3: CASSPRGYDRTDTQYF
DNA: TGTGCCAGCAGTCCTAGGGGATATGATCGCACAGATACGCAGTATTTT

size: .
D: .
J: TRBJ2-3
V: TRBV15
CDR3: CATRGRRDTQYF
DNA: TGTGCCACCAGGGGTAGGAGGGATACGCAGTATTTT

size: few
D: TRBD1
J: TRBJ1-6
V: TRBV19
CDR3: CASSTGTDHSPLHF
DNA: TGTGCCAGTAGTACCGGGACAGACCATTCACCCCTCCACTTT

size: .
D: .
J: TRBJ1-1
V: TRBV9
CDR3: CASSTDTGDTEAFF
DNA: TGTGCCAGCAGCACCGACACCGGGGACACTGAAGCTTTCTTT

size: once
D: TRBD1
J: TRBJ2-5
V: TRBV29-1
CDR3: CSVEGRTGGGETQYF
DNA: TGCAGCGTTGAGGGGAGGACAGGGGGAGGGGAGACCCAGTACTTC

size: .
D: .
J: TRBJ2-1
V: TRBV28
CDR3: CASSQVHEQFF
DNA: TGTGCCAGCTCGCAGGTCCATGAGCAGTTCTTC

size: .
D: .
J: TRBJ2-2
V: TRBV11-3
CDR3: CASSLFTGSGELFF
DNA: TGTGCCAGCAGCTTATTTACGGGATCCGGGGAGCTGTTTTTT

size: .
D: .
J: TRBJ2-5
V: TRBV28
CDR3: CASSASGTQYF
DNA: TGTGCCAGCAGTGCCTCCGGGACCCAGTACTTC

size: .
D: .
J: TRBJ1-2
V: TRBV4-3
CDR3: CASSQDRGIGGYTF
DNA: TGCGCCAGCAGCCAAGATAGGGGTATAGGAGGCTACACCTTC

size: .
D: .
J: TRBJ1-2
V: TRBV11-2
CDR3: CASSSTGLSNYGYTF
DNA: TGTGCCAGCAGCTCTACAGGGCTATCTAACTATGGCTACACCTTC

size: once
D: .
J: TRBJ1-4
V: TRBV6-6
CDR3: CASSRTGATNEKLFF
DNA: TGTGCCAGCAGCCGAACAGGCGCAACTAATGAAAAACTGTTTTTT

size: once
D: TRBD2
J: TRBJ2-5
V: TRBV5-6
CDR3: CASGLAGRGETQYF
DNA: TGTGCCAGCGGACTAGCGGGGAGGGGAGAGACCCAGTACTTC

size: .
D: .
J: TRBJ1-2
V: TRBV15
CDR3: CATSSDRFKGYTF
DNA: TGTGCCACCAGCAGTGACAGATTTAAGGGCTACACCTTC

size: .
D: .
J: TRBJ2-3
V: TRBV6-6
CDR3: CARKVGPADTRQYF
DNA: TGTGCCAGAAAGGTTGGGCCCGCCGACACGCGGCAGTATTTT

size: .
D: .
J: TRBJ1-4
V: TRBV2
CDR3: CASSAQGSNEKLFF
DNA: TGTGCCAGCAGTGCCCAGGGTTCTAATGAAAAACTGTTTTTT

size: .
D: .
J: TRBJ1-2
V: TRBV6-6
CDR3: CASSFSYGYTF
DNA: TGTGCCAGCAGTTTCAGTTATGGCTACACCTTC

size: .
D: TRBD1
J: TRBJ1-1
V: TRBV5-1
CDR3: CASSLEPVGQGVTEAFF
DNA: TGCGCCAGCAGCTTGGAGCCTGTGGGGCAGGGGGTCACTGAAGCTTTCTTT

size: .
D: .
J: TRBJ1-1
V: TRBV21-1
CDR3: CASSKDRGAGGRHTEAFF
DNA: TGTGCCAGCAGCAAAGATAGAGGAGCGGGGGGGAGGCACACTGAAGCTTTCTTT

size: .
D: TRBD1
J: TRBJ1-4
V: TRBV7-2
CDR3: CASSRQQGANEKLFF
DNA: TGTGCCAGCAGCCGTCAACAGGGGGCTAATGAAAAACTGTTTTTT

size: .
D: .
J: TRBJ1-3
V: TRBV11-2
CDR3: CASSLAGANSGNTIYF
DNA: TGTGCCAGCAGCTTAGCCGGAGCCAACTCTGGAAACACCATATATTTT

size: .
D: .
J: TRBJ2-1
V: TRBV5-6
CDR3: CASIPRASYNEQFF
DNA: TGTGCCAGCATACCCAGGGCTTCCTACAATGAGCAGTTCTTC